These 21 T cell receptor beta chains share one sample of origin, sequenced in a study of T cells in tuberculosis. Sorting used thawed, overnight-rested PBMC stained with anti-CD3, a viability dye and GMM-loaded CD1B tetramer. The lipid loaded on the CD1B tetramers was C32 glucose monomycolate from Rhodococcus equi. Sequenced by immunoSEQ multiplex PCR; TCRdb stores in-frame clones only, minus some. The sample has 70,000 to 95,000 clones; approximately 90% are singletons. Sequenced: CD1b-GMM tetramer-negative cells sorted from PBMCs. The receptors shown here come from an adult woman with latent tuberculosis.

The CDR3 reads CASSQGRDSYYEQYF. The CDR3 coding sequence is TGTGCCAGCAGCCAAGGCCGGGACAGCTACTACGAGCAGTACTTC. The chain is built from TRBV4-2 and TRBJ2-7; 7 bases fit TRBD1. The CDR3 consists of 15 residues. V lost 1 base and J lost 3; bases outside the gene matches: 6. Looked up from germline, CDR1 is LGHNA and CDR2 is YNFKEQ.

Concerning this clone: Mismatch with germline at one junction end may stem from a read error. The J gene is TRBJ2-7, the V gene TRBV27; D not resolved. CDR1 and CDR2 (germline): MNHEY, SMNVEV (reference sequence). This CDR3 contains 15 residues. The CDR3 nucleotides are TGTGCCAGCAGTCTATCGATACAGAACTCCTACGAGCAGTACTTC. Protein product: CASSLSIQNSYEQYF.

CDR3 protein: CASSDTGGTNYGYTF. Written as DNA, the CDR3 is TGTGCCAGCAGTGACACAGGGGGAACTAACTATGGCTACACCTTC. J is TRBJ1-2 and V is TRBV2, with TRBD1 matching over 8 bases. V lost 3 bases and J lost 0; bases outside the gene matches: 3. Germline V lookup: CDR1 SNHLY, CDR2 FYNNEI. The CDR3 loop spans 15 amino acids.

CDR3 coding DNA: TGTGCCAGCAGCCTTGGACAGGGGGCGAATGGAGGGACCCAGTACTTC. Translating gives CASSLGQGANGGTQYF. The rearrangement uses TRBV7-6 and TRBJ2-5, with TRBD1 identical over 11 bases. The germline V gene has CDR1 SGHVS and CDR2 FNYEAQ. With 5 bases clipped from V and 7 bases from J, the junction kept 12 bases outside the gene matches. The CDR3 runs to 16 residues.

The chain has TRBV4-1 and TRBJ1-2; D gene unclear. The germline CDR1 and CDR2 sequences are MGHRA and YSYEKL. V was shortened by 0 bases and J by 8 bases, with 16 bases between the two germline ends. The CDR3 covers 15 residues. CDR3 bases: TGCGCCAGCAGCCAAGAAGGGTCGGGGTGGCGGGGCTACACCTTC. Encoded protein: CASSQEGSGWRGYTF.

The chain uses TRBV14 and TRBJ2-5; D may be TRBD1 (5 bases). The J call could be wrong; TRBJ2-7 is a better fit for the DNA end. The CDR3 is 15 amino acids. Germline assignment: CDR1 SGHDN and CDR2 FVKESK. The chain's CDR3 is CASSQPDSTLDEQYF. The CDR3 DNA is TGTGCCAGCAGCCAGCCCGACAGCACTCTGGACGAGCAGTACTTC.

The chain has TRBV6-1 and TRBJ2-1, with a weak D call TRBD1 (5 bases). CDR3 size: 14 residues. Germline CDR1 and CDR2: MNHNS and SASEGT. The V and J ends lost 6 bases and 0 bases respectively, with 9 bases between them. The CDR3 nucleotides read TGTGCCAGCAGCCGACAGCTCTCCTACAATGAGCAGTTCTTC. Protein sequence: CASSRQLSYNEQFF.

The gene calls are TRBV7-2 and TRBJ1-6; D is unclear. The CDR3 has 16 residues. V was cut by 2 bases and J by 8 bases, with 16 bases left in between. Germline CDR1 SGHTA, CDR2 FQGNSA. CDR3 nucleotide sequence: TGTGCCAGCAGCTTAATGCCGAGAAATGCACATTCACCCCTCCACTTT. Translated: CASSLMPRNAHSPLHF.

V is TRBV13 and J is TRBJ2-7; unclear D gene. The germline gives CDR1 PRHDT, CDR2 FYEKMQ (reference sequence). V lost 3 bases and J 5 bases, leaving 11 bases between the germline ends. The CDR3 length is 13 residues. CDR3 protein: CASSFAGFNEQYF. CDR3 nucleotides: TGTGCCAGCAGCTTTGCAGGTTTCAACGAGCAGTACTTC.

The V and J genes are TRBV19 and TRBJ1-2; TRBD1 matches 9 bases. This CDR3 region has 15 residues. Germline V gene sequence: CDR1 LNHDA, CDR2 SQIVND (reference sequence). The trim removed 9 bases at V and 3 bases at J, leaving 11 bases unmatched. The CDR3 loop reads CASTRYWTGDYGYTF. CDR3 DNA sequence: TGTGCCAGCACTCGTTATTGGACAGGGGACTATGGCTACACCTTC.

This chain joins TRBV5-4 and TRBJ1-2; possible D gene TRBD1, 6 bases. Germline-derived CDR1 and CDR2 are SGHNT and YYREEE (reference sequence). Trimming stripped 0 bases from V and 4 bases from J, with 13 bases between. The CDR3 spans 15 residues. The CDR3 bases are TGTGCCAGCAGCTTGGCCGGGGGGCAAAGCTATGGCTACACCTTC. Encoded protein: CASSLAGGQSYGYTF.

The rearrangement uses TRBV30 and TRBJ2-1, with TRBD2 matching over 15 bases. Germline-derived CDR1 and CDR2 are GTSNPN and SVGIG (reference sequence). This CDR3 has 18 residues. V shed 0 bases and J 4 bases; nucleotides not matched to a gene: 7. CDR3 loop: CAWSVIGGTSGGYNEQFF. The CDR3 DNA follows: TGTGCCTGGAGTGTAATCGGAGGGACTAGCGGGGGGTACAATGAGCAGTTCTTC.

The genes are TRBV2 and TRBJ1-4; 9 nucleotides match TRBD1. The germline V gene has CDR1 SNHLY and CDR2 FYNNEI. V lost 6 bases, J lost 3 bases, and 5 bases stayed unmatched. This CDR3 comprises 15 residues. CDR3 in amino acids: CASRRQGGANEKLFF. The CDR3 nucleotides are TGTGCCAGCAGGAGACAGGGGGGGGCTAATGAAAAACTGTTTTTT.

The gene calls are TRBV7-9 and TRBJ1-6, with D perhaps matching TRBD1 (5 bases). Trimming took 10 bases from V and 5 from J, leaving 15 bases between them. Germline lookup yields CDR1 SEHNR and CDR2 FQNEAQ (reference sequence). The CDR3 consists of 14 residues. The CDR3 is CATSKQANNSPLHF. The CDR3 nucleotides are TGTGCCACCTCCAAACAGGCTAATAATTCACCCCTCCACTTT.

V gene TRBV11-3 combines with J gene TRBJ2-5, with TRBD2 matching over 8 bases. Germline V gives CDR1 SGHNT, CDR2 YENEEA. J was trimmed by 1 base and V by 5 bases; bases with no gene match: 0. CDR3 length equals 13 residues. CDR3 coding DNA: TGTGCCAGCAGCCGGGGGGGCCAAGAGACCCAGTACTTC. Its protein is CASSRGGQETQYF.

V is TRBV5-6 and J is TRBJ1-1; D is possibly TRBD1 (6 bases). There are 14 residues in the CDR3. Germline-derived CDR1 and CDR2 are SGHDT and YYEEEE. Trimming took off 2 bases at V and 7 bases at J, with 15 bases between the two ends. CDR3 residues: CASSLGGQTLEAFF. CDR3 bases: TGTGCCAGCAGCTTAGGTGGACAGACACTTGAAGCTTTCTTT.

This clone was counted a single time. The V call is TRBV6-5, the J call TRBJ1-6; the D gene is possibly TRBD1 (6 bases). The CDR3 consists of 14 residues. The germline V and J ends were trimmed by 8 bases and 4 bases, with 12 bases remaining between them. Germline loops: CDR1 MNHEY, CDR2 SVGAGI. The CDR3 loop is CASGDQGYNSPLHF. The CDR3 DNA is TGTGCCAGCGGTGACCAGGGGTATAATTCACCCCTCCACTTT.

CDR3 in amino acids: CASSLGTSEQYF. The CDR3 nucleotides are TGTGCCAGCAGCCTAGGGACATCCGAGCAGTACTTC. The chain couples TRBV6-5 to TRBJ2-7, with a tentative D call TRBD1 (6 bases). Per germline, CDR1 MNHEY and CDR2 SVGAGI. V gave up 6 bases and J gave up 6 bases, with 12 bases separating them. There are 12 residues in the CDR3.

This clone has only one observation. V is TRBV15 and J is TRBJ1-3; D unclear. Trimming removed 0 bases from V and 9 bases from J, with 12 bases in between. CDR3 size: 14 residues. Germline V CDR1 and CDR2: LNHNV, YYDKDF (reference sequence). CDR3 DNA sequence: TGTGCCACCAGCAGAGATGGTCAGGTGGGCACCATATATTTT. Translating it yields CATSRDGQVGTIYF.

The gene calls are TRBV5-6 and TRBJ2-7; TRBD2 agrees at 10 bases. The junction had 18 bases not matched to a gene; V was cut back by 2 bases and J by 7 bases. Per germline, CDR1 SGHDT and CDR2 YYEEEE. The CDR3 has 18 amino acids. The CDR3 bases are TGTGCCAGCAGCTTAACCGGGACTAGCGACCTATACCACCGTGAGCAGTACGTC. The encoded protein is CASSLTGTSDLYHREQYV.

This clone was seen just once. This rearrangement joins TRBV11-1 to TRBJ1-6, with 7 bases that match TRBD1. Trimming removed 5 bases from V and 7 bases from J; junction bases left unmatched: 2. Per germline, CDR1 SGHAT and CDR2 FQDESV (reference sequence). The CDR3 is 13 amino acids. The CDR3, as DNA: TGTGCCAGCAGCGTGGACAGGAATTCACCCCTCCACTTT. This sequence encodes CASSVDRNSPLHF.